This TCR beta chain was sequenced during a study of monozygotic twins with inflammatory bowel disease. A remark on this clonotype: Its antigen is as yet unknown.

Study-wide findings and caveats: The study found lower TCRbeta diversity (inverse Simpson) in IBD patients than in healthy co-twins.

This CDR3 is built from 15 residues. Germline V gene lookup returns CDR1 LGHDT and CDR2 YNNKEL (reference sequence). Template switching appended UMIs that held a 6-nucleotide sample barcode. TCRdb reprocessed the 5' RACE reads, keeping one entry per CDR3 protein, no DNA. This sample contains about 440,000 distinct CDR3 sequences. The source material was blood. This sequence originates from a human donor with ulcerative colitis or Crohn's disease, or a healthy co-twin of an affected twin (not recorded which). The V and J genes are TRBV3-1 and TRBJ1-4; the D call of TRBD1 rests on TCRdb alone, since no DNA is present to check it. This chain's CDR3 is CASSLRQGRSEKLFF.